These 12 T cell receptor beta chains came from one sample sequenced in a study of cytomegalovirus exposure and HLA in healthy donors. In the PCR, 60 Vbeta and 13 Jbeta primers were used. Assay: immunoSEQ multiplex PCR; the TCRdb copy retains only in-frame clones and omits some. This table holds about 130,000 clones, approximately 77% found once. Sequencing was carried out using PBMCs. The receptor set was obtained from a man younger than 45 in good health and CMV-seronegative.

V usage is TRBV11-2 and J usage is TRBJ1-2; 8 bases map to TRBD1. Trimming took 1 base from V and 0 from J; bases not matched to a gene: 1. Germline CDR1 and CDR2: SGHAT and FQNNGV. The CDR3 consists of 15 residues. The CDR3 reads CASSLGTGTNYGYTF. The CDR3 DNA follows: TGTGCCAGCAGCTTAGGGACAGGGACTAACTATGGCTACACCTTC.

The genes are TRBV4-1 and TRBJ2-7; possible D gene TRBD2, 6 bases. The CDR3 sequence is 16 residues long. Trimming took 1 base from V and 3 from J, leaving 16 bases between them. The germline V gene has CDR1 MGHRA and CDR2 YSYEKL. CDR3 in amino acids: CASSQGGAGLNYEQYF. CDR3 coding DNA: TGCGCCAGCAGCCAAGGCGGTGCGGGACTGAACTACGAGCAGTACTTC.

Here the CDR3 reads CASSYRGQPQHF. In nucleotides, the CDR3 is TGTGCCAGCAGCTACAGGGGGCAGCCCCAGCATTTT. The genes are TRBV28 and TRBJ1-5, with 8 bases lining up with TRBD1. CDR3 length: 12 amino acids. The V and J ends lost 6 bases and 7 bases, in that order; junction bases with no gene match: 2. CDR1 and CDR2 (germline): MDHEN, SYDVKM. The whole variable domain, filled in from reference TRBV28 and TRBJ1-5, reads DVKVTQSSRYLVKRTGEKVFLECVQDMDHENMFWYRQDPGLGLRLIYFSYDVKMKEKGDIPEGYSVSREKKERFSLILESASTNQTSMYLCASSYRGQPQHFGDGTRLSIL.

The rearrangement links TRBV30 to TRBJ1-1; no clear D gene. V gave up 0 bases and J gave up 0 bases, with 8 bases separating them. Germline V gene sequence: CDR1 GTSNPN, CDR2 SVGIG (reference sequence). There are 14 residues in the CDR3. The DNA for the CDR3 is TGTGCCTGGAGTGTTCCGGGGTTGAACACTGAAGCTTTCTTT. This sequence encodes CAWSVPGLNTEAFF.

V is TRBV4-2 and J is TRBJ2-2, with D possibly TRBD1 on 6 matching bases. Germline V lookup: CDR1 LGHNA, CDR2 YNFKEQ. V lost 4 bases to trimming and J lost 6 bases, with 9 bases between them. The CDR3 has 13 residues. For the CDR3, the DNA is TGTGCCAGCAGCCTACAGGGTCCCGGGGAGCTGTTTTTT. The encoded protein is CASSLQGPGELFF.

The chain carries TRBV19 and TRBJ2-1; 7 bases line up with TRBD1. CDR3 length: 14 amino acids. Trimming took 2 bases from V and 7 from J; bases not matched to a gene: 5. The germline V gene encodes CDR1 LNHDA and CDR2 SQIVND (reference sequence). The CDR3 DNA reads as TGTGCCAGTAGTATACAAGGGGGCAAGAATGAGCAGTTCTTC. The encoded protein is CASSIQGGKNEQFF.

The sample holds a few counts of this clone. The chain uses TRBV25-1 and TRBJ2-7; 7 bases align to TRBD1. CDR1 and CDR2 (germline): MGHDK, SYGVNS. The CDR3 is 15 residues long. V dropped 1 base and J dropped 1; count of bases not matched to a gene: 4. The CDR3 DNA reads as TGTGCCAGCAGTGAATCAGGGGGTTTTTCCTACGAGCAGTACTTC. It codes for CASSESGGFSYEQYF.

CDR3: CASSIRQLVYGYTF. The CDR3 nucleotides read TGTGCCAGTAGTATCCGACAGCTCGTCTATGGCTACACCTTC. The rearrangement joins TRBV19 to TRBJ1-2; D possibly corresponds to TRBD1 (5 bases). The V end was cut by 3 bases, the J end by 4 bases, with 12 bases between. CDR1 and CDR2 from the germline V gene are LNHDA and SQIVND (reference sequence). CDR3 length: 14 amino acids.

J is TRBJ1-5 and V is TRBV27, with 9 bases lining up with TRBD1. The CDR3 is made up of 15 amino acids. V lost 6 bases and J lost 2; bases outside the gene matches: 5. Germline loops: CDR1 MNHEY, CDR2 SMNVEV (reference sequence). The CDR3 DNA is TGTGCCAGCAGGATGGGACAGGGAGGCAATCAGCCCCAGCATTTT. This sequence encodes CASRMGQGGNQPQHF.

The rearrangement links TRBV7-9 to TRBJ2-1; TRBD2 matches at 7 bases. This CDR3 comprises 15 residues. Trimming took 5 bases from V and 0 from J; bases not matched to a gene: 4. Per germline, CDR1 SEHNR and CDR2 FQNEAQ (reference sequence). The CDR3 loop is CASSTRTSSYNEQFF. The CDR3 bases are TGTGCCAGCAGCACCCGGACTAGCTCCTACAATGAGCAGTTCTTC.

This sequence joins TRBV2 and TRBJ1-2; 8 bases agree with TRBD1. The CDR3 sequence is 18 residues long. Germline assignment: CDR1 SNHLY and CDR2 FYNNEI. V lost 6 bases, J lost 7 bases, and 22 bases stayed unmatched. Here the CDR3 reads CASSQRTGSGSHYAGYTF. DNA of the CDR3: TGTGCCAGCAGCCAAAGGACAGGGTCAGGGTCCCACTACGCTGGCTACACCTTC.

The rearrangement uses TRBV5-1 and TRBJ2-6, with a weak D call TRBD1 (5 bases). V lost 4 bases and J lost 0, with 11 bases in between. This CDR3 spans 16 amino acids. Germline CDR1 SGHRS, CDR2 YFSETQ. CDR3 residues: CASSLGDFSGANVLTF. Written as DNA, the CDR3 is TGCGCCAGCAGCCTAGGGGATTTCTCTGGGGCCAACGTCCTGACTTTC. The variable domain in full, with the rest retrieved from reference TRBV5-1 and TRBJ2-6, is KAGVTQTPRYLIKTRGQQVTLSCSPISGHRSVSWYQQTPGQGLQFLFEYFSETQRNKGNFPGRFSGRQFSNSRSEMNVSTLELGDSALYLCASSLGDFSGANVLTFGAGSRLTVL.